Sequencing of this T cell receptor (beta chain) was carried out in a study of T cell repertoires in cytomegalovirus infection. Study in general: CMV infection and matching HLA type were both indicated by public TCR beta signatures.

MiXCR, run by TCRdb on the reads, gives a single entry per CDR3 protein. The table shows a few hundred thousand distinct CDR3 sequences, with around a sixth occurring only once. The V end lost 5 bases, the J end lost 2 bases, and 10 bases lay between the germline ends. Germline CDR1 MDHEN, CDR2 SYDVKM. The CDR3 spans 13 residues. Study-wide results and limits: In two of eight donors, the top clonotype was HLA-C-restricted CMV-specific. Cumulative public TCR beta family frequency identified CMV carriers with the relevant HLA.

For this clonotype: Its specificity is unknown.

This chain links TRBV28 with TRBJ2-7, with a possible D match to TRBD2 (6 bases). The TCR sequence derives from a human donor in good health (CMV status not recorded). Some clones in this sample may be carry-over from other donors' samples. Sequencing was performed on PBMCs. CDR3 DNA sequence: TGTGCCAGCAGTCATAGCGGACCCTACGAGCAGTACTTC. This gives the protein CASSHSGPYEQYF.